This passage covers 32 T cell receptor beta chains from one sample sequenced in a study of T cell repertoires in cytomegalovirus infection. TCRdb re-called the reads through MiXCR, storing one row per CDR3 protein. The sample lists about 740,000 distinct CDR3 sequences; under 40% were seen once. Sequenced sample: PBMCs. The receptors were gathered from a human donor in good health (CMV status not recorded). Some clones in this sample may be carry-over from other donors' samples.

The chain is built from TRBV20-1 and TRBJ2-7, with 7 nucleotides matching TRBD2. Trimming cost V 4 bases and J 1 base; bases outside gene matches: 10. Germline values: CDR1 DFQATT, CDR2 SNEGSKA (reference sequence). CDR3 length equals 15 residues. CDR3 in DNA: TGCAGTGCTAAGAACCCGGGAGGCACGTCCTACGAGCAGTACTTC. Protein sequence: CSAKNPGGTSYEQYF.

The V gene is TRBV7-9, the J gene TRBJ1-5, with a tentative D call TRBD1 (5 bases). Per the germline V gene, CDR1 is SEHNR and CDR2 is FQNEAQ (reference sequence). This CDR3 contains 14 residues. The V gene lost 2 bases and the J gene lost 6 bases, with 11 bases spanning the gap. The CDR3 spells CASSLSGSTQPQHF. Here the CDR3 DNA reads TGTGCCAGCAGCTTATCAGGGTCCACTCAGCCCCAGCATTTT.

The chain couples TRBV4-1 to TRBJ1-5; tentatively, D is TRBD1 (5 bases). Germline V gene sequence: CDR1 MGHRA, CDR2 YSYEKL. Trimming left V 5 bases short and J 0 bases short, with 11 bases between. The CDR3 sequence is 15 residues long. CDR3 coding DNA: TGCGCCAGCAGCGCCCGACAGAATAGCAATCAGCCCCAGCATTTT. Translated, it gives CASSARQNSNQPQHF.

This clonotype was seen a few times. This chain joins TRBV7-2 and TRBJ2-1; D is unresolved. From germline, CDR1 is SGHTA and CDR2 FQGNSA. CDR3 length equals 13 residues. Trimming removed 6 bases at V and 2 bases at J, with 8 bases between. The CDR3 loop reads CASRIRPYNEQFF. CDR3 nucleotides: TGTGCCAGCAGAATACGGCCCTACAATGAGCAGTTCTTC. The whole variable domain, remainder taken from reference TRBV7-2 and TRBJ2-1, is GAGVSQSPSNKVTEKGKDVELRCDPISGHTALYWYRQSLGQGLEFLIYFQGNSAPDKSGLPSDRFSAERTGGSVSTLTIQRTQQEDSAVYLCASRIRPYNEQFFGPGTRLTVL.

The chain is built from TRBV12-3 or TRBV12-4 and TRBJ1-5; no firm D call. V shed 3 bases and J shed 7 bases, with 7 bases lying between them. The length of the CDR3 is 12 residues. CDR3 protein: CASSLKAQPQHF. The DNA of the CDR3 is TGTGCCAGCAGTTTGAAAGCCCAGCCCCAGCATTTT.

The DNA for the CDR3 is TGTGCCAGCAGCTTAGCGGGTCTTCGGGCTAGCGGGCGGTGGGGGCAGTTCTTC. Translation: CASSLAGLRASGRWGQFF. The gene calls are TRBV7-8 and TRBJ2-1, with 8 bases fitting TRBD2. Per germline, CDR1 SGHVS and CDR2 FQNEAQ. This CDR3 comprises 18 residues. Germline trimming cut 0 bases from V and 12 bases from J; bases unmatched to any gene: 19.

This clonotype has only one observation. For the CDR3, the DNA is TGCAGCGTCCCCCGCGAGGGGGCGACCCAGTACTTC. As protein: CSVPREGATQYF. The V and J genes are TRBV29-1 and TRBJ2-5, with TRBD1 matching 7 bases. There are 12 residues in the CDR3. V lost 6 bases, J lost 7 bases, and 8 bases stayed unmatched. CDR1 SQVTM and CDR2 ANQGSEA come from the germline V gene.

The CDR3 here is CSASGGPAVEQYF. CDR3 nucleotide sequence: TGCAGTGCTAGCGGCGGGCCGGCAGTCGAGCAGTACTTC. The chain recombines TRBV20-1 with TRBJ2-7; a weak D match, TRBD2 (5 bases). This CDR3 region has 13 residues. Trimming took off 3 bases at V and 6 bases at J, with 15 bases between the two ends. The germline CDR1 and CDR2 sequences are DFQATT and SNEGSKA (reference sequence).

This rearrangement joins TRBV29-1 to TRBJ2-6; a weak D match, TRBD1 (6 bases). CDR1 is SQVTM, CDR2 ANQGSEA, per germline. Deletions cut 4 bases from V and 0 bases from J, with 16 bases between. This CDR3 is 17 amino acids long. The CDR3 DNA sequence: TGCAGCGTTGTTTCGGACAGCACGATCTCTGGGGCCAACGTCCTGACTTTC. It yields the protein CSVVSDSTISGANVLTF.

J is TRBJ2-7 and V is TRBV20-1; 12 nucleotides agree with TRBD2. This CDR3 comprises 13 residues. Germline V gene sequence: CDR1 DFQATT, CDR2 SNEGSKA (reference sequence). J gave up 5 bases and V 5 bases, and 4 bases lay outside the gene matches. The DNA of the CDR3 is TGCAGTGCTCGGACTAGCGGGATCCACGAGCAGTACTTC. Amino acids: CSARTSGIHEQYF.

The chain combines TRBV6-6 with TRBJ1-5; D call uncertain. Germline V CDR1 and CDR2: MNHNY, SVGAGI (reference sequence). This CDR3 is 15 amino acids long. The germline V and J ends were trimmed by 1 base and 3 bases, with 10 bases remaining between them. CDR3 in amino acids: CASSYYGGNNQPQHF. As DNA, the CDR3 is TGTGCCAGCAGTTACTACGGAGGGAACAATCAGCCCCAGCATTTT.

With respect to this clonotype: One end of the junction varies from germline; a read error may be responsible. The CDR3 is CASSLNPFEGLTGEAFF. CDR3 sequence (DNA): TGTGCCAGCAGCTTGAACCCCTTTGAAGGGTTGACAGGAGAAGCTTTCTTT. V is TRBV5-3 and J is TRBJ1-1; D possibly corresponds to TRBD1 (6 bases). TRBV5-3 is identified as an open reading frame with a role that is uncertain. The CDR3 covers 17 residues.

This clonotype has only a few counts. The chain's CDR3 is CASSYRGTGLYEQYF. The CDR3 DNA reads TGTGCCAGCAGTTACAGGGGGACAGGGCTCTACGAGCAGTACTTC. V usage is TRBV6-5 and J usage is TRBJ2-7, with 9 bases fitting TRBD1. Looked up from germline, CDR1 is MNHEY and CDR2 is SVGAGI. Trimming at V came to 2 bases and at J to 3 bases, leaving 5 bases not matched to a gene. CDR3 length equals 15 residues.

This chain uses TRBV28 with TRBJ1-2; D not resolved. This CDR3 spans 14 amino acids. Germline lookup yields CDR1 MDHEN and CDR2 SYDVKM. The germline V and J ends were trimmed by 1 base and 12 bases, with 18 bases remaining between them. The CDR3 reads CASSLLSHSGGHTF. In DNA, the CDR3 is TGTGCCAGCAGTTTATTGTCGCACAGCGGAGGGCACACCTTC.

This clonotype was picked up a small number of times. The CDR3 DNA sequence: TGTGCCAGTGCCTCCGGGACAGGGATCTATGGCTACACCTTC. As protein: CASASGTGIYGYTF. The V call is TRBV19, the J call TRBJ1-2, with 9 bases lining up with TRBD1. The CDR3 length is 14 residues. Trimming cost V 8 bases and J 4 bases; bases outside gene matches: 8. Germline-derived CDR1 and CDR2 are LNHDA and SQIVND (reference sequence).

This CDR3 is CASNLGGYSNQPQHF. CDR3 DNA sequence: TGTGCCAGCAATCTGGGGGGCTATAGCAATCAGCCCCAGCATTTT. This rearrangement joins TRBV28 to TRBJ1-5; weak D call: TRBD1 (6 bases). The V end lost 7 bases, the J end lost 0 bases, and 13 bases lay between the germline ends. CDR3 length: 15 amino acids. Germline V lookup: CDR1 MDHEN, CDR2 SYDVKM.

This sequence joins TRBV5-1 and TRBJ2-7; 9 bases are a match to TRBD2. Trimming removed 4 bases from V and 12 bases from J; junction bases left unmatched: 14. CDR1 SGHRS and CDR2 YFSETQ come from the germline V gene. This CDR3 has 14 amino acids. CDR3 loop: CASSPSSGKQTGYF. DNA of the CDR3: TGCGCCAGCAGCCCGTCTAGCGGGAAACAAACGGGGTACTTC.

At least ten counts were recorded for this clonotype. The DNA is left out, because the CDR3 cannot be placed on it with certainty; the CDR3 is given as TCRdb lists it. This chain uses TRBV7-2 with TRBJ2-1. The CDR3 totals 12 residues, both ends included. Germline CDR1 SGHTA, CDR2 FQGNSA. CDR3: CASSFLWREQFF.

This clonotype was seen a handful of times. V is TRBV7-2 and J is TRBJ2-1, with D perhaps matching TRBD2 (6 bases). Per the germline V gene, CDR1 is SGHTA and CDR2 is FQGNSA. The CDR3 totals 13 residues. V was cut by 5 bases and J by 8 bases, with 13 bases left in between. The CDR3 nucleotides read TGTGCCAGCAGCACGCGGGACTCCGATGAGCAGTTCTTC. It specifies CASSTRDSDEQFF.

This clonotype was detected a few times. The V and J genes are TRBV15 and TRBJ2-1; D is unclear. V was pared by 0 bases and J by 2 bases, with 14 bases between. This CDR3 region has 17 residues. The germline gives CDR1 LNHNV, CDR2 YYDKDF (reference sequence). The CDR3: CATSREIGEGPYNEQFF. CDR3 DNA sequence: TGTGCCACCAGCAGAGAGATTGGTGAAGGGCCCTACAATGAGCAGTTCTTC. Supplemented by reference TRBV15 and TRBJ2-1, the full variable domain reads DAMVIQNPRYQVTQFGKPVTLSCSQTLNHNVMYWYQQKSSQAPKLLFHYYDKDFNNEADTPDNFQSRRPNTSFCFLDIRSPGLGDTAMYLCATSREIGEGPYNEQFFGPGTRLTVL.

This chain joins TRBV4-1 and TRBJ1-5; 7 bases fit TRBD1. V gave up 6 bases and J gave up 1 base; unmatched junction bases: 6. Germline CDR1 and CDR2: MGHRA and YSYEKL. This CDR3 has 15 amino acids. CDR3 loop: CASRPEGQSNQPQHF. DNA of the CDR3: TGCGCCAGCAGGCCAGAGGGACAGAGCAATCAGCCCCAGCATTTT.

This clonotype occurred many times. The CDR3, as DNA: TGTGCCAGCAGCCATGATGCGGGCCCCACCGGGGAGCTGTTTTTT. Its translation is CASSHDAGPTGELFF. The J gene is TRBJ2-2, the V gene TRBV7-9; D is perhaps TRBD2 (5 bases). V dropped 5 bases and J dropped 4 bases, with 14 bases sitting between them. Germline V CDR1 and CDR2: SEHNR, FQNEAQ (reference sequence). The length of the CDR3 is 15 residues.

This clonotype has more than one count but fewer than ten. The J gene is TRBJ2-3, the V gene TRBV5-4, with D tentatively TRBD2 (7 bases). Trimming shortened V by 1 base and J by 2 bases, and 26 bases separated the two germline ends. The CDR3 contains 20 residues. From germline, CDR1 is SGHNT and CDR2 YYREEE (reference sequence). CDR3 bases: TGTGCCAGCAGCTTGACCGGGTCGCGGATAGGGGGAGGGCCCACAGATACGCAGTATTTT. It yields the protein CASSLTGSRIGGGPTDTQYF.

This clonotype has a handful of counts. This sequence joins TRBV7-2 and TRBJ2-1; 7 positions agree with TRBD1. Germline V gene sequence: CDR1 SGHTA, CDR2 FQGNSA. V trimming: 5 bases; J trimming: 5 bases; junction bases outside the gene matches: 9. This CDR3 contains 15 residues. The CDR3 spells CASSRGGQEHNEQFF. CDR3 bases: TGTGCCAGCAGCAGGGGCGGACAGGAACACAATGAGCAGTTCTTC.

This clonotype was recorded many times. The gene calls are TRBV7-6 and TRBJ2-5, with D perhaps matching TRBD1 (6 bases). The germline V gene has CDR1 SGHVS and CDR2 FNYEAQ. The CDR3 has 14 residues. V was cut by 5 bases and J by 3 bases, with 13 bases left in between. In DNA form, the CDR3 reads TGTGCCAGCAGCCTGAGGGGGATCGAAGAGACCCAGTACTTC. This encodes CASSLRGIEETQYF.

This chain connects TRBV20-1 to TRBJ2-7; D call uncertain. V was pared by 0 bases and J by 2 bases, with 11 bases between. CDR3 length: 14 amino acids. Germline-derived CDR1 and CDR2 are DFQATT and SNEGSKA (reference sequence). The CDR3 loop reads CSARDFIGTYEQYF. CDR3 bases: TGCAGTGCTAGAGATTTCATTGGTACCTACGAGCAGTACTTC.

V is TRBV20-1 and J is TRBJ2-1; no clear D gene. V was cut by 2 bases and J by 7 bases, with 9 bases left in between. Germline assignment: CDR1 DFQATT and CDR2 SNEGSKA (reference sequence). The CDR3 totals 12 residues. The CDR3 protein is CSARLGLNEQFF. CDR3 bases: TGCAGTGCTAGACTAGGATTGAATGAGCAGTTCTTC.

The chain joins TRBV10-3 to TRBJ2-7; TRBD2 is a possible D gene (6 bases). This CDR3 comprises 14 residues. With 2 bases removed from V and 0 bases from J, the gap between germline ends came to 8 bases. Per the germline V gene, CDR1 is ENHRY and CDR2 is SYGVKD. The CDR3 loop reads CAISERLDSYEQYF. The CDR3, as DNA: TGTGCCATCAGTGAGAGACTAGACTCCTACGAGCAGTACTTC.

The sample holds many counts of this clonotype. J is TRBJ2-5 and V is TRBV28; D possibly corresponds to TRBD1 (6 bases). V was shortened by 6 bases and J by 5 bases, with 13 bases between the two germline ends. Germline V gives CDR1 MDHEN, CDR2 SYDVKM. The CDR3 has 13 amino acids. CDR3 bases: TGTGCCAGCAGCTCCAGGGGTTCGGAGACCCAGTACTTC. This codes for CASSSRGSETQYF.

The table lists this clonotype with a few counts. A much larger clone sits a single nucleotide away, making a read error possible. The chain combines TRBV19 with TRBJ1-2; weak D call: TRBD1 (6 bases). V lost 7 bases and J 5 bases, leaving 20 bases between the germline ends. CDR3 length: 15 residues. In germline, CDR1 is LNHDA, CDR2 SQIVND (reference sequence). In nucleotides, the CDR3 is TGTGCCAGTACCACACAGGGCCATTCCCAATATGGCTACACCTTC. This gives the protein CASTTQGHSQYGYTF. Looking up the rest from reference TRBV19 and TRBJ1-2 gives the full variable domain: DGGITQSPKYLFRKEGQNVTLSCEQNLNHDAMYWYRQDPGQGLRLIYYSQIVNDFQKGDIAEGYSVSREKKESFPLTVTSAQKNPTAFYLCASTTQGHSQYGYTFGSGTRLTVV.

The gene calls are TRBV6-1 and TRBJ1-5; maybe TRBD1 (5 bases). The V end lost 2 bases, the J end lost 0 bases, and 8 bases lay between the germline ends. This CDR3 has 15 amino acids. Per germline, CDR1 MNHNS and CDR2 SASEGT. The chain's CDR3 is CASSEQGHSNQPQHF. The CDR3 nucleotides read TGTGCCAGCAGTGAACAGGGCCATAGCAATCAGCCCCAGCATTTT.

The sample holds a few counts of this clonotype. The CDR3 protein is CASSFGGLMNTEAFF. CDR3 in DNA: TGTGCCAGCAGCTTCGGGGGGCTTATGAACACTGAAGCTTTCTTT. J is TRBJ1-1 and V is TRBV5-4; maybe TRBD1 (6 bases). This CDR3 comprises 15 residues. V was trimmed by 2 bases and J by 0 bases, leaving 11 bases between them. Germline loops: CDR1 SGHNT, CDR2 YYREEE (reference sequence).